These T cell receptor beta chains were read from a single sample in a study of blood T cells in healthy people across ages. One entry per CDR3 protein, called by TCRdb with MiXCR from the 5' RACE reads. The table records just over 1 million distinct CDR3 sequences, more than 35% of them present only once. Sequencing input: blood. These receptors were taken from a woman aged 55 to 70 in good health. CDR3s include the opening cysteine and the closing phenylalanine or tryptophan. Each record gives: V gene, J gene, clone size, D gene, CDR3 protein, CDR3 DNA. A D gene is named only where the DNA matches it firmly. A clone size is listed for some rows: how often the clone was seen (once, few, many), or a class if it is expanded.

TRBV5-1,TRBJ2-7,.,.,CASSLAGVGGKSSYEQYF,TGCGCCAGCAGCTTGGCGGGTGTAGGGGGAAAGAGCTCCTACGAGCAGTACTTC
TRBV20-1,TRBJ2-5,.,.,CSAPIVQGGETQYF,TGCAGTGCCCCCATTGTCCAGGGTGGGGAGACCCAGTACTTC
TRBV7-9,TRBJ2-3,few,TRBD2,CASSREGASTDTQYF,TGTGCCAGCAGCAGGGAGGGTGCTAGCACAGATACGCAGTATTTT
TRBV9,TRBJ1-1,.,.,CASSAQGEAFF,TGTGCCAGCAGCGCCCAGGGAGAAGCTTTCTTT
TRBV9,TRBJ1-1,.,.,CASSAGPGLTEAFF,TGTGCCAGCAGCGCCGGCCCGGGACTAACTGAAGCTTTCTTT
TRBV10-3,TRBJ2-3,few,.,CAIKNTQVLDTQYF,TGTGCCATCAAGAACACCCAAGTCTTAGATACGCAGTATTTT
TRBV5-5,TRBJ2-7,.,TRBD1,CASRWTGGVYEQYF,TGTGCCAGCAGGTGGACAGGGGGCGTCTACGAGCAGTACTTC
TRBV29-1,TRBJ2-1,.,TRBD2,CSVGLAGGRYNEQFF,TGCAGCGTGGGACTAGCGGGAGGAAGGTACAATGAGCAGTTCTTC
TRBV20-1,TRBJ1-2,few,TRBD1,CSGVGQGANYGYTF,TGCAGTGGCGTCGGACAGGGGGCGAACTATGGCTACACCTTC
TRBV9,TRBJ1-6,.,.,CASSVDQGSPLHF,TGTGCCAGCAGCGTAGACCAGGGTTCACCCCTCCACTTT
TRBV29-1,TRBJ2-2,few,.,CSVDKGVRPGELFF,TGCAGCGTTGATAAGGGAGTCCGTCCCGGGGAGCTGTTTTTT
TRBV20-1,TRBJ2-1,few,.,CSARVPGHNEQFF,TGCAGTGCTAGAGTGCCGGGGCACAATGAGCAGTTCTTC
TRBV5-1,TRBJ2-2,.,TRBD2,CASSLKRDHTGELFF,TGCGCCAGCAGCTTGAAGCGGGACCACACCGGGGAGCTGTTTTTT
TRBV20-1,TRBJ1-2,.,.,CSARDWMGGGLSNYGYTF,TGCAGTGCTAGAGATTGGATGGGTGGGGGACTGAGTAACTATGGCTACACCTTC
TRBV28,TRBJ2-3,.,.,CASSLAGEFTDTQYF,TGTGCCAGCAGTTTAGCCGGAGAGTTCACAGATACGCAGTATTTT
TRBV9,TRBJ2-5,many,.,CASSVDSAETQYF,TGTGCCAGCAGCGTAGATTCCGCCGAGACCCAGTACTTC
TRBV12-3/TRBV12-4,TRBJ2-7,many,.,CASRTGSYEQYF,TGTGCCAGCAGGACAGGTTCCTACGAGCAGTACTTC
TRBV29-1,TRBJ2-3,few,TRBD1,CSVGQGATSTDTQYF,TGCAGCGTTGGACAGGGGGCGACTAGCACAGATACGCAGTATTTT
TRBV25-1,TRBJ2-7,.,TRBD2,CASTGTSGDSYEQYF,TGTGCCAGCACCGGGACTAGCGGGGACTCCTACGAGCAGTACTTC
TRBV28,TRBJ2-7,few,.,CASSLPRRYEQYF,TGTGCCAGCAGTTTACCACGTCGCTACGAGCAGTACTTC
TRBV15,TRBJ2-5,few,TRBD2,CATSRAGTTQETQYF,TGTGCCACCAGCAGAGCCGGGACTACACAAGAGACCCAGTACTTC
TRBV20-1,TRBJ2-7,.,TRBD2,CSAPGLAGVRYEQYF,TGCAGTGCTCCGGGACTAGCGGGAGTACGCTACGAGCAGTACTTC
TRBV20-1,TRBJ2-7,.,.,CSALRLVGPSYEQYF,TGCAGTGCCCTACGACTTGTGGGACCCTCCTACGAGCAGTACTTC
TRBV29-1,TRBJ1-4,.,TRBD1,CSVEDPDRDGEKLFF,TGCAGCGTTGAAGATCCCGACAGGGATGGTGAAAAACTGTTTTTT
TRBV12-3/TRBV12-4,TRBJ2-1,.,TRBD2,CASSLKLAGQYEQFF,TGTGCCAGCAGTCTGAAACTAGCGGGACAATATGAGCAGTTCTTC
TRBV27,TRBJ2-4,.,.,CASSLSATNIQYF,TGTGCCAGCAGTTTAAGTGCTACAAACATTCAGTACTTC
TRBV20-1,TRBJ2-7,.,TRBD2,CSAREGSGIHEQYF,TGCAGTGCTAGAGAGGGTAGCGGGATACACGAGCAGTACTTC
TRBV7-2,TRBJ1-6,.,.,CASSFTGRLYNSPLHF,TGTGCCAGCAGCTTTACGGGGCGCCTATATAATTCACCCCTCCACTTT
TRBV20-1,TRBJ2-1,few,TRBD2,CSARDQRGGRGEQFF,TGCAGTGCTAGAGATCAACGAGGCGGGAGAGGTGAGCAGTTCTTC
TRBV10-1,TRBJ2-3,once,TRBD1,CASSTSRQGVTTDTQYF,TGCGCCAGCAGTACCTCGAGACAGGGGGTTACCACAGATACGCAGTATTTT
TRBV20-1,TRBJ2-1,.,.,CSASRVDDSYNEQFF,TGCAGTGCTAGCAGAGTGGATGATTCCTACAATGAGCAGTTCTTC
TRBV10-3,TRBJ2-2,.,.,CAIKTDTGELFF,TGTGCCATCAAGACAGACACCGGGGAGCTGTTTTTT
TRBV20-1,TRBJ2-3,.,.,CSARPGGRTDTQYF,TGCAGTGCTAGGCCCGGAGGGAGGACAGATACGCAGTATTTT
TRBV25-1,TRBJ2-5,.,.,CASSEFEEVQETQYF,TGTGCCAGCAGTGAATTCGAGGAAGTCCAAGAGACCCAGTACTTC
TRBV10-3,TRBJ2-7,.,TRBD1,CANPGQYYEQYF,TGTGCCAATCCGGGACAGTACTACGAGCAGTACTTC
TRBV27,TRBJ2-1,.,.,CASSLRMARGNEQFF,TGTGCCAGCAGCCTTCGGATGGCCCGCGGTAATGAGCAGTTCTTC
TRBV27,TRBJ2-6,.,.,CASSAGEWSGANVLTF,TGTGCCAGCAGCGCGGGCGAGTGGTCTGGGGCCAACGTCCTGACTTTC
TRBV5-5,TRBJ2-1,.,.,CASSRSRNNEQFF,TGTGCCAGCAGCCGGTCACGGAACAATGAGCAGTTCTTC
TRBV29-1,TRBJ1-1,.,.,CSVAGHLNTEAFF,TGCAGCGTCGCCGGACATCTGAACACTGAAGCTTTCTTT
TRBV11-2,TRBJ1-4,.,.,CASRSIRGDEKLFF,TGTGCCAGCAGGTCTATTCGGGGGGATGAAAAACTGTTTTTT
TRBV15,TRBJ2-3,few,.,CATSRDLADTQYF,TGTGCCACCAGCAGAGATCTGGCAGATACGCAGTATTTT
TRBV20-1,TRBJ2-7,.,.,CSARASDPYEQYF,TGCAGTGCTAGAGCTTCCGACCCCTACGAGCAGTACTTC
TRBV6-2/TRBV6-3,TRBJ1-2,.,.,CASSETAGVWSFSTF,TGTGCCAGCAGTGAAACAGCAGGCGTCTGGAGTTTTAGCACCTTC
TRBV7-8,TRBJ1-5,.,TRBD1,CASSSLPGGWGNQPQHF,TGTGCCAGCAGCTCCCTGCCAGGGGGCTGGGGCAATCAGCCCCAGCATTTT
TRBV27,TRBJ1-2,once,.,CASRRPRGGGSDGYTF,TGTGCCAGCAGACGACCAAGGGGGGGCGGGAGCGATGGCTACACCTTC
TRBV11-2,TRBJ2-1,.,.,CASSLDRFGPSSYNEQFF,TGTGCCAGCAGCTTAGATCGGTTTGGTCCGAGCTCCTACAATGAGCAGTTCTTC
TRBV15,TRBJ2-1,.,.,CATSRTPLEVNEQFF,TGTGCCACCAGCAGAACCCCGCTAGAGGTCAATGAGCAGTTCTTC
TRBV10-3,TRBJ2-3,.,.,CAITDPGSTDTQYF,TGTGCCATCACCGACCCAGGAAGCACAGATACGCAGTATTTT
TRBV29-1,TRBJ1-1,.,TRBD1,CSVARQGNTEAFF,TGCAGCGTTGCACGACAGGGGAACACTGAAGCTTTCTTT
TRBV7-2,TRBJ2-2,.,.,CASSPTSYTGELFF,TGTGCCAGCAGCCCAACTAGCTACACCGGGGAGCTGTTTTTT
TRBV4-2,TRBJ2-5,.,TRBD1,CASSLGQDRDNEQYF,TGTGCCAGCAGCCTTGGACAGGATAGGGACAATGAGCAGTACTTC
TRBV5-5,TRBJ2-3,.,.,CASSSWTASTDTQYF,TGTGCCAGCAGCTCCTGGACGGCTAGCACAGATACGCAGTATTTT